Listed below are T cell receptor beta chains from one sample, sequenced in a study of T cells after somatic rescue of genetic block. Assay: immunoSEQ multiplex PCR; the TCRdb copy retains only in-frame clones and omits some. The sample comprises approximately 71,000 clones, about 90% of which are singletons, and 2.9% rests with the top ten. The source material was peripheral blood mononuclear cells (PBMCs). Every receptor here comes from a man aged 40-55 years. The CDR3 runs from the conserved cysteine through the conserved F or W. Not all rows give a size; the values are once, few, many and, for expanded clones, a class.

V gene,clone size,CDR3 protein
TRBV10-3,NA,CAISETAGAGANVLTF
TRBV7-9,once,CASSPGTGAYYEQYF
TRBV7-2,NA,CASSLSGANYGYTF
TRBV18,NA,CASSLESGANVLTF
TRBV6-5,NA,CASGTPLSTDTQYF
TRBV2,NA,CASSGGYEQYF
TRBV9,NA,CASTTTGSAGELFF
TRBV4-1,NA,CASSQVTGTQETQYF
TRBV28,NA,CASSPRWAFSDTDTQYF
TRBV6-5,NA,CARGTAEQETQYF
TRBV7-2,NA,CASSLSGRTYNEQFF
TRBV21-1,NA,CASSNDLNYGYTF
TRBV23-1,NA,CASSQFGQGIQLYGYTF
TRBV30,NA,CAWSVARYGYGYTF
TRBV7-9,NA,CASSRGRTQLGEQYF
TRBV6-1,NA,CASSTTGFRTDTQYF
TRBV9,NA,CASSVGGQELLASGNTIYF
TRBV7-3,once,CASSSLLTGAMNTEAFF
TRBV30,NA,CAWRADREHGELFF
TRBV9,NA,CASSVVSSYNEQFF
TRBV7-9,NA,CASSSYQGFGNTIYF
TRBV9,once,CASSPQTGMNTEAFF
TRBV7-8,NA,CASSPGTSGFLATQYF
TRBV6-5,NA,CASSGDYEQYF
TRBV4-1,NA,CASSQTRLADTQYF
TRBV5-4,NA,CASSLDSYGYTF
TRBV28,NA,CASSSRLAGGGEQFF
TRBV5-1,NA,CASSLGLSPYNEQFF
TRBV6-1,NA,CASSEVIRTGANTGELFF
TRBV5-6,NA,CASVLTGSGRETQYF
TRBV19,NA,CASSFAGAAGNTIYF
TRBV5-5,NA,CASSLWDDDSPLHF
TRBV4-2,NA,CASSQDGGPDTEAFF
TRBV6-5,NA,CASRAGGNQPQHF
TRBV6-1,NA,CASSAADRRGEKLFF
TRBV5-1,NA,CASSPSGQGNYGYTF
TRBV6-1,NA,CASSEFWSGYRGTEAFF
TRBV4-2,NA,CASSQEGSRGTGELFF
TRBV7-9,NA,CASQTGTTYNEQFF
TRBV19,NA,CASSAQRSGKEVQYF
TRBV27,NA,CASSLKRGVWEQYF
TRBV4-1,NA,CASSRDRTGGELFF
TRBV2,NA,CASSEALMGNSPLHF
TRBV2,few,CASSLRGSPYEQYF
TRBV27,NA,CASSRRTEYQETQYF